A single sample is the source of the 8 T cell receptor beta chains below, sequenced in a study of T cell responses to AZD1222 COVID-19 vaccine listed by TCRdb under 2021. The intended sense of this specimen's time point label: baseline before first vaccination. Libraries were prepared through the immunoSEQ multiplex PCR assay. As stored in TCRdb, this immuneACCESS dataset retains in-frame rearrangements with V and J assigned. A fraction of the clones does not appear; measured against another copy, unresolved V genes explain less than half of the discrepancy, and the remainder lacks a known reason. This sample lists approximately 150,000 clones; 80% to 95% were detected once. The ten biggest clones cover around 2.5% of the sample. Sequencing used peripheral blood, obtained on day 0 of AZD1222 vaccination. The receptors originated from an adult in good health.

The chain links TRBV30 to TRBJ2-7, with 7 bases fitting TRBD1. Trimming removed 4 bases from V and 1 base from J; junction bases left unmatched: 7. Germline V gene sequence: CDR1 GTSNPN, CDR2 SVGIG (reference sequence). The CDR3 has 14 residues. The CDR3 region is CAWTFGTASYEQYF. DNA for the CDR3: TGTGCCTGGACTTTCGGGACAGCTTCCTACGAGCAGTACTTC.

This clone was recorded only once. The genes are TRBV7-9 and TRBJ2-7, with D uncertain. CDR3 length: 17 residues. V lost 5 bases, J lost 0 bases, and 20 bases lay in between. Germline V gene lookup returns CDR1 SEHNR and CDR2 FQNEAQ (reference sequence). The CDR3 DNA is TGTGCCAGCAGCCCCCGCCACCCCAAGCGCAACTCCTACGAGCAGTACTTC. It yields the protein CASSPRHPKRNSYEQYF.

The chain is built from TRBV27 and TRBJ2-1, with D possibly matching TRBD2 (7 bases). Trimming pared 3 bases from V and 2 bases from J, leaving 8 bases between. The germline V gene has CDR1 MNHEY and CDR2 SMNVEV (reference sequence). This CDR3 comprises 14 residues. CDR3 loop: CASSLGGPYNEQFF. CDR3 in DNA: TGTGCCAGCAGTTTGGGGGGGCCCTACAATGAGCAGTTCTTC.

This clone was counted once. The chain recombines TRBV7-3 with TRBJ1-6, with D possibly matching TRBD1 (6 bases). This CDR3 region has 14 residues. Germline V gene sequence: CDR1 SGHTA, CDR2 FQGTGA. V lost 5 bases and J lost 6, with 11 bases in between. CDR3: CASSQQGGNSPLHF. The CDR3 DNA reads as TGTGCCAGCAGCCAACAGGGTGGTAATTCACCCCTCCACTTT.

Here the CDR3 DNA reads TGTGCCAGCAGTTCTCCATCCGGGAAGGATGGCTACACCTTC. Translation gives CASSSPSGKDGYTF. The chain couples TRBV28 to TRBJ1-2; D ambiguous. Germline V CDR1 and CDR2: MDHEN, SYDVKM. The CDR3 loop spans 14 amino acids. With 4 bases removed from V and 6 bases from J, the gap between germline ends came to 15 bases.

This clone was detected only once. This rearrangement joins TRBV7-2 to TRBJ2-5; no reliable D call. Looked up from germline, CDR1 is SGHTA and CDR2 is FQGNSA. The CDR3 is 11 amino acids. V was pared by 3 bases and J by 5 bases, with 4 bases between. For the CDR3, the DNA is TGTGCCAGCAGCTTTCGGGAGACCCAGTACTTC. Translated, it gives CASSFRETQYF.

The chain carries TRBV4-1 and TRBJ2-7; 11 bases map to TRBD2. Germline V lookup: CDR1 MGHRA, CDR2 YSYEKL. The CDR3 loop spans 17 amino acids. With 1 base clipped from V and 0 bases from J, the junction kept 5 bases outside the gene matches. The CDR3 DNA follows: TGCGCCAGCAGCCAAGCTACGGGACTAGCGGTCTCCTACGAGCAGTACTTC. Residues: CASSQATGLAVSYEQYF.

This clone was observed a single time. The chain has TRBV6-5 and TRBJ1-5; D possibly corresponds to TRBD1 (6 bases). Germline assignment: CDR1 MNHEY and CDR2 SVGAGI. V shed 4 bases and J shed 0 bases, with 7 bases lying between them. The CDR3 covers 14 residues. For the CDR3, the DNA is TGTGCCAGCAGTTCGGACAGTAGCAATCAGCCCCAGCATTTT. It translates to CASSSDSSNQPQHF.